This TCR beta chain was obtained from a study of post-analysis software for immune sequencing data. Study at large: Secondary progressive, relapsing-remitting and progressive-relapsing multiple sclerosis were among the included disease courses. Findings and limits, study-wide: People with multiple sclerosis had a significantly lower normalized Chao1 diversity than controls did. Clustering by F measure revealed strong co-clustering among samples prepared together in one batch. A handful of TRBV segments were significantly more frequent in patients than in controls. TRBV5-6, TRBV5-1 and TRBV20-1 were among these segments.

cDNA libraries for TCR beta contained unique molecular identifiers. T cells numbering about 0.85 to 10 million yielded 450,000 to 600,000 cDNA molecules. TCRdb reprocessed the PCR reads via MiXCR and lists one record per CDR3 protein. Seen here are more than 450,000 distinct CDR3 sequences, roughly 34% observed once, and the top ten hold approximately 6%. Germline-derived CDR1 and CDR2 are SGHTA and FQGNSA. V gave up 5 bases and J gave up 1 base; unmatched junction bases: 10. The length of the CDR3 is 16 residues. Of note for this clonotype: The antigen is undetermined.

The origin of this receptor is a girl aged 2 to 17 with multiple sclerosis. The sample consisted of blood. The rearrangement joins TRBV7-2 to TRBJ2-5, with 7 nucleotides matching TRBD1. The CDR3 region is CASSDSGQVIQETQYF. The CDR3 DNA reads as TGTGCCAGCAGCGACTCAGGACAGGTCATCCAAGAGACCCAGTACTTC.